A single sample gave rise to the 3 T cell receptor beta chains below, sequenced in a study of shared clonotypes between healthy human individuals. The naive CD8 fraction comprised CD45RO-negative cells positively selected for CCR7 and excluded terminally differentiated effector memory CD45RA+ cells. Measured with immunoSEQ multiplex PCR; TCRdb has only the in-frame clones, and not every one. The sample lists roughly 2.1 million clones, 85% to 95% occurring once. Specimen: naive CD8+ T cells from PBMCs. The receptor source for this set is a man between 18 and 29 years old in good health. Some clones in this sample may be carry-over from other donors' samples.

The chain has TRBV27 and TRBJ1-1; the D gene is possibly TRBD1 (6 bases). Trimming took off 5 bases at V and 1 base at J, with 14 bases between the two ends. This CDR3 spans 15 amino acids. Germline V gene sequence: CDR1 MNHEY, CDR2 SMNVEV (reference sequence). The CDR3 region has the DNA TGTGCCAGCAGTGACCCTAGGGGGGCGAACACTGAAGCTTTCTTT. Amino acid sequence: CASSDPRGANTEAFF.

V usage is TRBV15 and J usage is TRBJ2-1; TRBD2 matches at 8 bases. In germline, CDR1 is LNHNV, CDR2 YYDKDF (reference sequence). The J segment lost 3 bases and the V segment lost 5 bases, leaving 6 bases of the junction unmatched. CDR3 size: 15 residues. CDR3 bases: TGTGCCACCAGCCTGGAGCGGGAGCTCTACAATGAGCAGTTCTTC. This sequence encodes CATSLERELYNEQFF.

The rearrangement joins TRBV19 to TRBJ2-2; 10 positions agree with TRBD2. Germline V CDR1 and CDR2: LNHDA, SQIVND (reference sequence). This CDR3 has 18 amino acids. With 4 bases clipped from V and 0 bases from J, the junction kept 8 bases outside the gene matches. The CDR3 coding sequence is TGTGCCAGTAGTACAGAGCTAGCGGGGGACGCGAACACCGGGGAGCTGTTTTTT. Translating gives CASSTELAGDANTGELFF.